One and the same sample provided the 5 T cell receptor beta chains below, sequenced in a study of CD8 T cells in ankylosing spondylitis (dated by TCRdb to about 2017). The library was made by 5' RACE. This sample was sequenced with an Illumina HiSeq 2500. TCRdb reprocessing: public reads trimmed at Q25 with fastp, clones called with MiXCR, in-frame beta chains kept. Identical CDR3 proteins give one entry, which carries the most common genes and DNA. The sample table contains more than 100,000 distinct CDR3 sequences; only one count was recorded for roughly 11% of them. The leading ten clones occupy around 4.3% of the sample. Sample: blood, either unsorted or a sorted T cell fraction (not recorded which). The source of these receptors is a female donor with ankylosing spondylitis or in good health (not recorded which).

This clonotype occurred a few times. V is TRBV30 and J is TRBJ1-1; 10 bases match TRBD1. Trimming removed 8 bases from V and 5 bases from J; junction bases left unmatched: 8. Per germline, CDR1 GTSNPN and CDR2 SVGIG (reference sequence). The CDR3 loop spans 13 amino acids. The CDR3 loop is CAGRQGAGTEAFF. CDR3 nucleotides: TGTGCCGGGCGACAGGGGGCAGGGACTGAAGCTTTCTTT. The whole variable domain, remainder taken from reference TRBV30 and TRBJ1-1, is SQTIHQWPATLVQPVGSPLSLECTVEGTSNPNLYWYRQAAGRGLQLLFYSVGIGQISSEVPQNLSASRPQDRQFILSSKKLLLSDSGFYLCAGRQGAGTEAFFGQGTRLTVV.

This clonotype has a handful of counts. The chain combines TRBV5-1 with TRBJ1-5; 7 positions match TRBD1. The CDR3 has 15 residues. Losses at the gene ends were 2 bases for V and 7 bases for J; bases not matched to a gene: 9. The germline V gene encodes CDR1 SGHRS and CDR2 YFSETQ. The CDR3 DNA reads TGCGCCAGCAGCTTAGAGGGGGCAGGCAGGCAGCCCCAGCATTTT. Protein sequence: CASSLEGAGRQPQHF.

The sample holds many counts of this clonotype. V and J are TRBV7-2 and TRBJ1-4, with 7 bases that match TRBD1. The CDR3 is 12 residues long. After removal of 5 bases from V and 11 bases from J, the junction contained 5 bases not matched to a gene. The germline gives CDR1 SGHTA, CDR2 FQGNSA. CDR3 residues: CASSRQGLKLFF. The CDR3 DNA reads as TGTGCCAGCAGCCGACAGGGTTTGAAACTGTTTTTT.

This clonotype was seen ten or more times. This chain joins TRBV3-1 and TRBJ2-1, with D perhaps TRBD1 (6 bases). Germline CDR1 reads LGHDT; CDR2 reads YNNKEL (reference sequence). The germline V and J ends were trimmed by 3 bases and 15 bases, with 15 bases remaining between them. The CDR3 spans 12 residues. CDR3 coding DNA: TGTGCCAGCAGCCATTCCCAGGGGTTGTCGTTCTTC. This encodes CASSHSQGLSFF.

The V call is TRBV24-1, the J call TRBJ2-2; 7 bases fit TRBD1. CDR3 length: 17 residues. The V segment lost 4 bases and the J segment 0 bases; nucleotides outside the gene matches: 7. Germline CDR1 reads KGHDR; CDR2 reads SFDVKD. The CDR3: CATSESPGGPNTGELFF. The CDR3 DNA sequence: TGTGCCACCAGTGAAAGTCCAGGGGGACCGAACACCGGGGAGCTGTTTTTT.